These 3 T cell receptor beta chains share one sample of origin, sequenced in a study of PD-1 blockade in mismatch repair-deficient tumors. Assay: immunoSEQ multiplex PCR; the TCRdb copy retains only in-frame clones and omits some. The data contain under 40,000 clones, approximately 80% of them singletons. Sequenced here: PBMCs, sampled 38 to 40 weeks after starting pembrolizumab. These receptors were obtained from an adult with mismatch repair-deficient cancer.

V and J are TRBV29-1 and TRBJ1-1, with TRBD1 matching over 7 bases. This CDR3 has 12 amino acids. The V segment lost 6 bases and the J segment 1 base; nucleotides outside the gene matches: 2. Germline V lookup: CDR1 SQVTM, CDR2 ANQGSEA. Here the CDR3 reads CSVNRGNTEAFF. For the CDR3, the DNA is TGCAGCGTAAACAGGGGGAACACTGAAGCTTTCTTT.

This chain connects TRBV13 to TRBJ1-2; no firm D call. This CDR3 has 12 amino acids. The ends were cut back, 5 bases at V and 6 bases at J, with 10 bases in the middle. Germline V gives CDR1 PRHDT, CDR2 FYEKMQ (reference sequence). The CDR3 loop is CASSVILDGYTF. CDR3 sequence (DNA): TGTGCCAGCAGCGTTATACTCGATGGCTACACCTTC.

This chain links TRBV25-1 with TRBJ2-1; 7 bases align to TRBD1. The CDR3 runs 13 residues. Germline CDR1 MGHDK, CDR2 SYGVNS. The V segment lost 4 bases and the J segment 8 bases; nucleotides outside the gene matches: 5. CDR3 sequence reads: CASSAYRGHEQFF. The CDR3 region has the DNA TGTGCCAGCAGTGCTTACAGGGGTCATGAGCAGTTCTTC. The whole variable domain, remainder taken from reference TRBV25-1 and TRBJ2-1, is EADIYQTPRYLVIGTGKKITLECSQTMGHDKMYWYQQDPGMELHLIHYSYGVNSTEKGDLSSESTVSRIRTEHFPLTLESARPSHTSQYLCASSAYRGHEQFFGPGTRLTVL.